These T cell receptor beta chains were read from a single sample in a study of blood T cell repertoires in COVID-19. Generated by immunoSEQ multiplex PCR, the TCRdb table keeps only in-frame clones and is missing some. Of about 260,000 clones listed, around nine tenths are singletons. Sample: peripheral blood. The receptors originated from a man aged 40-49 years with active or convalescent COVID-19. The CDR3 runs from the conserved cysteine through the conserved F or W. D genes are given only for firm matches. Clone sizes are given selectively: once, few, many, or a class where the clone is expanded.

>.|TRBJ1-3|.|TRBV5-4
CASSHKSTYSGNTIYF
TGTGCCAGCAGCCACAAATCGACATACTCTGGAAACACCATATATTTT
>.|TRBJ2-7|.|TRBV6-1
CASSENFSYEQYF
TGTGCCAGCAGTGAAAACTTCTCCTACGAGCAGTACTTC
>.|TRBJ2-7|.|TRBV2
CASKSDYYEQYF
TGTGCCAGCAAGTCAGACTACTACGAGCAGTACTTC
>TRBD2|TRBJ2-1|.|TRBV5-4
CASSLRLAGVGNEQFF
TGTGCCAGCAGCTTGCGACTAGCGGGAGTAGGCAATGAGCAGTTCTTC
>TRBD1|TRBJ2-3|once|TRBV5-1
CASSPTGGYTDTQYF
TGCGCCAGCAGCCCAACAGGGGGGTACACAGATACGCAGTATTTT
>TRBD1|TRBJ2-7|.|TRBV7-6
CASSVTSPGQGDEQYF
TGTGCCAGCAGCGTCACTTCCCCGGGACAGGGGGACGAGCAGTACTTC
>.|TRBJ2-1|.|TRBV7-2
CASSTYPETINEQFF
TGTGCCAGCAGCACATACCCCGAGACTATCAATGAGCAGTTCTTC
>.|TRBJ2-7|.|TRBV6-5
CASRRGDSRYEQYF
TGTGCCAGCAGACGCGGGGACAGTCGCTACGAGCAGTACTTC
>TRBD1|TRBJ2-6|many|TRBV9
CASSNRDRALSGANVLTF
TGTGCCAGCAGCAACCGGGACAGGGCCCTCTCTGGGGCCAACGTCCTGACTTTC
>TRBD2|TRBJ2-5|.|TRBV3-1/TRBV3-2
CASSPDGGMWETQYF
TGTGCCAGCAGCCCAGACGGGGGGATGTGGGAGACCCAGTACTTC
>.|TRBJ1-6|.|TRBV18
CASRTLQSPLHF
TGTGCCAGCCGGACTCTTCAGTCACCCCTCCACTTT
>TRBD1|TRBJ1-1|.|TRBV28
CASRPGTEEAFF
TGTGCCAGCAGACCAGGGACAGAGGAAGCTTTCTTT
>.|TRBJ1-6|.|TRBV5-1
CASSLAEPYNSPLHF
TGCGCCAGCAGCTTGGCAGAACCCTATAATTCACCCCTCCACTTT